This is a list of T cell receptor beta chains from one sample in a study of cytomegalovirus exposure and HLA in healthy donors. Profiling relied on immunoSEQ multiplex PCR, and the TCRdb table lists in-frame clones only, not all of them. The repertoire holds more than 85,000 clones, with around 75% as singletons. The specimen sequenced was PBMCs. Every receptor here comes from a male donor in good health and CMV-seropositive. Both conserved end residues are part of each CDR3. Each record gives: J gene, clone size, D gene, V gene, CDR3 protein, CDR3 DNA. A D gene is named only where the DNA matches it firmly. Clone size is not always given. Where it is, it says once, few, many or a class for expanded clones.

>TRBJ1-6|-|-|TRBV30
CAWSLTGNSYNSPLHF
TGTGCCTGGAGTCTTACAGGGAACTCCTATAATTCACCCCTCCACTTT
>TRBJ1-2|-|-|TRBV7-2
CASSQDSSVNYGYTF
TGTGCCAGCAGCCAGGACAGCTCGGTAAACTATGGCTACACCTTC
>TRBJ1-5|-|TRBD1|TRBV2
CASSGGQGINQPQHF
TGTGCCAGCAGTGGGGGACAGGGGATAAATCAGCCCCAGCATTTT
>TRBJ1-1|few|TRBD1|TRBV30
CAWWGTGAGTEAFF
TGTGCCTGGTGGGGAACAGGGGCCGGCACTGAAGCTTTCTTT
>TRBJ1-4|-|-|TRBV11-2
CASSFPPNEKLFF
TGTGCCAGCAGCTTCCCCCCAAATGAAAAACTGTTTTTT
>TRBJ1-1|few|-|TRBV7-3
CASSLRPGKGEAFF
TGTGCCAGCAGCTTACGTCCAGGGAAGGGGGAAGCTTTCTTT
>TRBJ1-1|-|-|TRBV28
CASSPSGGELTEAFF
TGTGCCAGCAGTCCTTCGGGAGGGGAGTTGACTGAAGCTTTCTTT
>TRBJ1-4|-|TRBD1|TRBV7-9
CASRGQETEKLFF
TGTGCCAGCAGGGGACAGGAAACTGAAAAACTGTTTTTT
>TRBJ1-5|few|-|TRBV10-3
CAISGQTDQPQHF
TGTGCCATCAGTGGGCAGACTGATCAGCCCCAGCATTTT
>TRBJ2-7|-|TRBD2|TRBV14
CASSLPGARGWGEQYF
TGTGCCAGCAGCCTGCCCGGAGCGCGGGGGTGGGGCGAGCAGTACTTC
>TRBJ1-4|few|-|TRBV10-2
CASSIQSINEKLFF
TGCGCCAGCAGTATTCAGTCGATTAATGAAAAACTGTTTTTT
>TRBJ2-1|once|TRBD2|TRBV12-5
CASGSGLAGANEQFF
TGTGCTAGTGGCTCCGGACTAGCGGGGGCCAATGAGCAGTTCTTC
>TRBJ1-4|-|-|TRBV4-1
CASSRHREGVLEKLFF
TGCGCCAGCAGCCGACACAGGGAGGGTGTTTTGGAAAAACTGTTTTTT
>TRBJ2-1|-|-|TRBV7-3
CASSFGLNNEQFF
TGTGCCAGCAGCTTCGGACTAAACAATGAGCAGTTCTTC
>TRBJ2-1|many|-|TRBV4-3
CASSPQGGYNEQFF
TGCGCCAGCAGCCCCCAGGGGGGTTACAATGAGCAGTTCTTC
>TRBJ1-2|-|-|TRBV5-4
CASSPDSNYGYTF
TGTGCCAGCAGCCCCGACAGTAACTATGGCTACACCTTC
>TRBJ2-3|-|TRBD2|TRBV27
CASRSGLAGSADTQYF
TGTGCCAGCAGATCGGGACTAGCGGGGTCGGCAGATACGCAGTATTTT
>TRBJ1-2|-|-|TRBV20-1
CSASYGTSPFF
TGCAGTGCTAGTTACGGGACAAGTCCTTTCTTC
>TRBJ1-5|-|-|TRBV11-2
CASSLDLGQGWSQHF
TGTGCCAGCAGCTTAGATCTTGGGCAGGGATGGTCCCAGCATTTT
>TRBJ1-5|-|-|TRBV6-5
CASSQRQYSNQPQHF
TGTGCCAGCAGTCAACGACAGTATAGCAATCAGCCCCAGCATTTT
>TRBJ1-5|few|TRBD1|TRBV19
CATRGNRGSNQPQHF
TGTGCCACTCGGGGGAACAGGGGTTCCAATCAGCCCCAGCATTTT
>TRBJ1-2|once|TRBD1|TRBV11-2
CASIPTGGNYGYTF
TGTGCCAGCATCCCAACAGGGGGTAACTATGGCTACACCTTC
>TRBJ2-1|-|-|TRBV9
CASSVGGDLRYNEQFF
TGTGCCAGCAGCGTAGGCGGGGACCTACGCTACAATGAGCAGTTCTTC
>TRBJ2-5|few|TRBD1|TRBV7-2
CASSLVYRDRAETQYF
TGTGCCAGCAGCTTAGTTTACCGGGACAGGGCAGAGACCCAGTACTTC
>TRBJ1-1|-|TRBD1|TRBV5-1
CASSLGPTGVGTEAFF
TGCGCCAGCAGCTTGGGCCCAACAGGGGTCGGCACTGAAGCTTTCTTT
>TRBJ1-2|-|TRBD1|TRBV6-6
CASSRDRNYGYTF
TGTGCCAGCAGCCGGGACAGGAACTATGGCTACACCTTC
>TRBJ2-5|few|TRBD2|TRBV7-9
CASSLDPGGETQYF
TGTGCCAGCAGCTTAGATCCGGGGGGAGAGACCCAGTACTTC
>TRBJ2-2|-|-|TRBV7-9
CASSLARVWGPTGELFF
TGTGCCAGCAGCTTAGCCCGAGTCTGGGGGCCCACCGGGGAGCTGTTTTTT
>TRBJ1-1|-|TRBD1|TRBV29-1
CSVATGGMNTEAFF
TGCAGCGTTGCTACAGGGGGCATGAACACTGAAGCTTTCTTT
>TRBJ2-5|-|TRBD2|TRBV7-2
CASSRTSGGAGQETQYF
TGTGCCAGCAGTCGGACTAGCGGGGGGGCAGGGCAAGAGACCCAGTACTTC
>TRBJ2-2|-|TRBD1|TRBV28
CASRFGTGNTGELFF
TGTGCCAGCAGATTCGGGACAGGGAACACCGGGGAGCTGTTTTTT
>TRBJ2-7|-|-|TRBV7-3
CASSFGRGYEQYF
TGTGCCAGCAGCTTCGGCAGGGGCTACGAGCAGTACTTC
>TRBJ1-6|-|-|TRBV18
CASSGGRGAENSPLHF
TGTGCCAGCTCCGGGGGGCGAGGGGCCGAAAATTCACCCCTCCACTTT
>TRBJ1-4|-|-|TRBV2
CASRPTATNEKLFF
TGTGCCAGCCGGCCGACAGCAACTAATGAAAAACTGTTTTTT
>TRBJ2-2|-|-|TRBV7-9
CASSLARRVATGELFF
TGTGCCAGCAGCTTAGCGCGGCGCGTAGCCACCGGGGAGCTGTTTTTT
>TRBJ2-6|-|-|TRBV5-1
CASSLDGPSGANVLTF
TGCGCCAGCAGCTTGGATGGGCCCTCTGGGGCCAACGTCCTGACTTTC
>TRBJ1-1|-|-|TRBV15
CATSRVIEANTEAFF
TGTGCCACCAGCAGAGTAATAGAGGCAAACACTGAAGCTTTCTTT
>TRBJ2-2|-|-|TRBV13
CASSSSRLRETGELFF
TGTGCCAGCAGCTCCTCCCGATTGAGGGAAACCGGGGAGCTGTTTTTT
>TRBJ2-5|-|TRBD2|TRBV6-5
CASSPGAGIETQYF
TGTGCCAGCAGTCCCGGAGCGGGGATAGAGACCCAGTACTTC
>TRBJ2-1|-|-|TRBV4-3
CASSRGTQGEQFF
TGCGCCAGCAGCCGCGGGACTCAGGGTGAGCAGTTCTTC
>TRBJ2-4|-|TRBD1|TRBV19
CASRRGLDRANIQYF
TGTGCCAGTAGGAGGGGGCTGGACAGGGCAAACATTCAGTACTTC
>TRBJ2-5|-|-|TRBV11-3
CASSYNFILGRETQYF
TGTGCCAGCAGCTACAACTTTATACTGGGGCGGGAGACCCAGTACTTC
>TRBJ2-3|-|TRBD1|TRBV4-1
CASSRGQGPLGTSTDTQYF
TGCGCCAGCAGCCGGGGACAGGGACCCTTAGGGACTAGCACAGATACGCAGTATTTT
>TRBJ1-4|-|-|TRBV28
CASTGTAPVGEKLFF
TGTGCCAGCACCGGGACTGCTCCCGTGGGGGAAAAACTGTTTTTT
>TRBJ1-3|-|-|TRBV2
CASNRGDSGNTIYF
TGTGCCAGCAACCGGGGGGATTCTGGAAACACCATATATTTT
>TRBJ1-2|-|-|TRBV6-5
CASTGGPAYGYTF
TGTGCCAGCACCGGGGGGCCTGCCTATGGCTACACCTTC
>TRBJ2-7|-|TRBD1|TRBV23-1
CASSPTGQGTYEQYF
TGCGCCAGCAGTCCTACGGGACAGGGGACCTACGAGCAGTACTTC
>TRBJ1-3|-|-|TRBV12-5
CASAPRSSTSGNTIYF
TGTGCTAGTGCCCCGAGGTCCTCGACCTCTGGAAACACCATATATTTT